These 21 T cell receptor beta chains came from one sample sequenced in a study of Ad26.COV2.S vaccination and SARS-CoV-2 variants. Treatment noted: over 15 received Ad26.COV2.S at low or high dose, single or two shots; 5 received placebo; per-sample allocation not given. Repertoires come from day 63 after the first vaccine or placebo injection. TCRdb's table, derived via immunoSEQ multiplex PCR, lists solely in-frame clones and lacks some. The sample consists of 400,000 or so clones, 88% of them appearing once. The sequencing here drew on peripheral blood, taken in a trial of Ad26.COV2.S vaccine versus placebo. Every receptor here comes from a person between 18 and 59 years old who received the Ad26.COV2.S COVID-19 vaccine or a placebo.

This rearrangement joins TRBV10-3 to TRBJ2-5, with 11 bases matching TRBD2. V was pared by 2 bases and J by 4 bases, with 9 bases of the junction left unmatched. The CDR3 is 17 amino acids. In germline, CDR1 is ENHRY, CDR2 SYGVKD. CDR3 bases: TGTGCCATCAGTGAGGGTAGCGGGGGGGCCGTAGGAGAGACCCAGTACTTC. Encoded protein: CAISEGSGGAVGETQYF.

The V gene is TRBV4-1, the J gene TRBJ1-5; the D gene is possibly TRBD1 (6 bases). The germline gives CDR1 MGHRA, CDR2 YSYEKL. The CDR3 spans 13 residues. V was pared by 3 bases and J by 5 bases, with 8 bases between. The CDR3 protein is CASSQHRDQPQHF. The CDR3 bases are TGCGCCAGCAGCCAGCACAGGGATCAGCCCCAGCATTTT.

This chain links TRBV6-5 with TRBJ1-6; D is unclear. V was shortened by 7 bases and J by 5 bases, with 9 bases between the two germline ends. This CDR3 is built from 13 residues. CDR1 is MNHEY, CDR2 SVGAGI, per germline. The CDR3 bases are TGTGCCAGCACGGGCGAAAATAATTCACCCCTCCACTTT. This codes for CASTGENNSPLHF.

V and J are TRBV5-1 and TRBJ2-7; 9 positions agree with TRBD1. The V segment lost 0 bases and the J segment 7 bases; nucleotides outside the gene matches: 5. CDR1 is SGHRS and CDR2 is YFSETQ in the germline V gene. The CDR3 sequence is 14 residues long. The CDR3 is CASSLGATGGEQYF. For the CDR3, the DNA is TGCGCCAGCAGCTTGGGTGCGACAGGGGGTGAGCAGTACTTC.

The CDR3 here is CASSLNPLGEKLFF. CDR3 in DNA: TGTGCCAGCAGCTTGAATCCCCTTGGGGAAAAACTGTTTTTT. The chain recombines TRBV5-5 with TRBJ1-4; D uncertain. The germline gives CDR1 SGHKS, CDR2 YYEKEE (reference sequence). Trimming took 1 base from V and 8 from J, leaving 12 bases between them. CDR3 length equals 14 residues.

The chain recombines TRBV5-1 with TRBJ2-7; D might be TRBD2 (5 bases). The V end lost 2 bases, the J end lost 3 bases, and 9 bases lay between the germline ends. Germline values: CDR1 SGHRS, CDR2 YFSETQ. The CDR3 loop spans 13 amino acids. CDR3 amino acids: CASSFHGLYEQYF. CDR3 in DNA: TGCGCCAGCAGCTTTCACGGACTCTACGAGCAGTACTTC.

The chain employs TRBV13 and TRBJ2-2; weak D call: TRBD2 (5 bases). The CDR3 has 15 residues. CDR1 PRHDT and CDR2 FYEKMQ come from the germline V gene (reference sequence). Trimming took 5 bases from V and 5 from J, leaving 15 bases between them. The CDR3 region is CASSKKRVATGELFF. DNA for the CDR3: TGTGCCAGCAGCAAGAAGAGGGTGGCGACCGGGGAGCTGTTTTTT.

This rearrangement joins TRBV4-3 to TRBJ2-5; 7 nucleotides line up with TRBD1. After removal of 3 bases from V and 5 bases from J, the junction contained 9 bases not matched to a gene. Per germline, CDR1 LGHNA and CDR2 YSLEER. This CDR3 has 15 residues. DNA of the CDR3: TGCGCCAGCAGCCAGAACAGGGGAGAGGGGGAGACCCAGTACTTC. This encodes CASSQNRGEGETQYF.

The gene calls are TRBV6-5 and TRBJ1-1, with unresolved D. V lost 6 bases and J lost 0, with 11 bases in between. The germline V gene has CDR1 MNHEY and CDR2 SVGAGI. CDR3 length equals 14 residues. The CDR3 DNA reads TGTGCCAGCAGACCAGAGACCTTGAACACTGAAGCTTTCTTT. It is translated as CASRPETLNTEAFF.

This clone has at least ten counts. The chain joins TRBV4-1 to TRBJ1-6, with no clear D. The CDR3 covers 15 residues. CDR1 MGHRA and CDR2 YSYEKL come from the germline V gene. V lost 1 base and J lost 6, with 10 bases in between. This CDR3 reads CASSQAPGLNSPLHF. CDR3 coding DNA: TGCGCCAGCAGCCAAGCCCCGGGCCTTAATTCACCCCTCCACTTT.

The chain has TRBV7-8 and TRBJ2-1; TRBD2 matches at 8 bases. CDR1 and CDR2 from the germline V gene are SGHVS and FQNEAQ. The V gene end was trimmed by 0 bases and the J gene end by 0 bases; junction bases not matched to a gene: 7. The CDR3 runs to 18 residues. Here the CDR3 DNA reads TGTGCCAGCAGCTTAGCAGCGGGGGCCACGAGCTCCTACAATGAGCAGTTCTTC. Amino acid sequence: CASSLAAGATSSYNEQFF.

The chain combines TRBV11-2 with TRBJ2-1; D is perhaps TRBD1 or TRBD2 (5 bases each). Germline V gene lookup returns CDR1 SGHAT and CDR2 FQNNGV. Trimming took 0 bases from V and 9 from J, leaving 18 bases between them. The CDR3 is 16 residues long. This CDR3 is CASSLEAVVGVAEQFF. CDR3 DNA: TGTGCCAGCAGCTTAGAAGCTGTTGTGGGGGTGGCTGAGCAGTTCTTC.

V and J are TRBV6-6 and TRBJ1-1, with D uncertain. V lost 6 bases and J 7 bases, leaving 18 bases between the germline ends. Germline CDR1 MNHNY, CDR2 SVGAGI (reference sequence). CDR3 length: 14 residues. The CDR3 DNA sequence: TGTGCCAGCAGCCCCGCAATCCACATTGGTGAAGCTTTCTTT. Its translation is CASSPAIHIGEAFF.

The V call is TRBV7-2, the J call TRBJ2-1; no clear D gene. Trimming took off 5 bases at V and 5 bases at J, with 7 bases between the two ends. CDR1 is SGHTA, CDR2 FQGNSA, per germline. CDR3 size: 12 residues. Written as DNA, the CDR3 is TGTGCCAGCAGCGAGACGAACAATGAGCAGTTCTTC. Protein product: CASSETNNEQFF.

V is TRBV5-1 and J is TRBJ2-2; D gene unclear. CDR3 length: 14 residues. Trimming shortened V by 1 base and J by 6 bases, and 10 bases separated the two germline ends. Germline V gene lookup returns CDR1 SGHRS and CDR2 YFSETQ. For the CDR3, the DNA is TGCGCCAGCAGCTTGAACCCGTCCCCCGGGGAGCTGTTTTTT. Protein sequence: CASSLNPSPGELFF.

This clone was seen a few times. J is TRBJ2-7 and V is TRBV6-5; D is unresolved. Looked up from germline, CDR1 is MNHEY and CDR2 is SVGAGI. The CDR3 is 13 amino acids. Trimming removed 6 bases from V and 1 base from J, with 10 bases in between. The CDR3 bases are TGTGCCAGCAGACTTACAGTATCCTACGAGCAGTACTTC. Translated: CASRLTVSYEQYF.

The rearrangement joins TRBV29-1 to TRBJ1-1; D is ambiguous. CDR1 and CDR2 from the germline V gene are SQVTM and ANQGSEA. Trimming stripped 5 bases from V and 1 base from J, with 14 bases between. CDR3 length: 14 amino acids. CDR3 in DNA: TGCAGCGTTTGGAGTCCGGGAAAGAACACTGAAGCTTTCTTT. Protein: CSVWSPGKNTEAFF.

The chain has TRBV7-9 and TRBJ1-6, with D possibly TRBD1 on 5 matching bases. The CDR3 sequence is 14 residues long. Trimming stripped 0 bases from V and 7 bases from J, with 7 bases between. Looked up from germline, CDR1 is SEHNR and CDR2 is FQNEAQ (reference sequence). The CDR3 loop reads CASSLAGENSPLHF. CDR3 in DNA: TGTGCCAGCAGCTTAGCGGGGGAAAATTCACCCCTCCACTTT.

As DNA, the CDR3 is TGTGCCAGTAGTATTTTGGACTCTAACTATGGCTACACCTTC. Its protein product is CASSILDSNYGYTF. V gene TRBV19 combines with J gene TRBJ1-2; D ambiguous. V was trimmed by 3 bases and J by 0 bases, leaving 8 bases between them. The CDR3 has 14 residues. Germline V gives CDR1 LNHDA, CDR2 SQIVND (reference sequence).

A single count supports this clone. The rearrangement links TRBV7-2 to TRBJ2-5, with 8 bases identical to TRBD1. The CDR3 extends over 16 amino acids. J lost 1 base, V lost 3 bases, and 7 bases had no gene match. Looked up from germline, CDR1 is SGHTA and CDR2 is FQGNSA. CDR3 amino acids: CASSLGPQGAQETQYF. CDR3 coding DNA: TGTGCCAGCAGCTTGGGACCCCAGGGGGCCCAAGAGACCCAGTACTTC. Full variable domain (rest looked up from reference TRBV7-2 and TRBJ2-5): GAGVSQSPSNKVTEKGKDVELRCDPISGHTALYWYRQSLGQGLEFLIYFQGNSAPDKSGLPSDRFSAERTGGSVSTLTIQRTQQEDSAVYLCASSLGPQGAQETQYFGPGTRLLVL.

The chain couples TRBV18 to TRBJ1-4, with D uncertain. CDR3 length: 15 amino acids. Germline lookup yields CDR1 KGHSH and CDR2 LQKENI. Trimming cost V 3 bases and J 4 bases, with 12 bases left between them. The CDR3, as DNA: TGTGCCAGCTCACCCTCAGGACGGCTTAATGAAAAACTGTTTTTT. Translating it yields CASSPSGRLNEKLFF.